The clone carrying this T cell receptor (beta chain) has more than one count but fewer than ten. Its specificity is unknown. Alongside a J-beta primer mix, a sample-barcoded 5' primer served in a second PCR lasting about 7 to 12 cycles. MiXCR was run by TCRdb on the 5' RACE reads, yielding one entry per CDR3 protein. The sample includes hundreds of thousands of distinct CDR3 sequences, just under 25% of them seen just once. The germline V gene encodes CDR1 SEHNR and CDR2 FQNEAQ (reference sequence). The CDR3 runs to 14 residues. V was clipped by 8 bases and J by 4 bases, with 15 bases between them. This specimen comes from a study of blood T cells in healthy people across ages. Study outcomes and limitations: Measured against age, TCR beta diversity per million T cells decreased in a roughly linear manner.

The same data also went into a second study, on T cells of mothers and their children. This second study notes: Reverse transcription into cDNA received all extracted RNA, at roughly 1.6 ug per 15 ul.

The source material was blood. This sequence originates from a boy younger than 18 in good health. The rearrangement links TRBV7-9 to TRBJ2-1; D perhaps matches TRBD2 (7 bases). In DNA, the CDR3 is TGTGCCAGCGATAGGGGGGGGCCGTACAATGAGCAGTTCTTC. Translation gives CASDRGGPYNEQFF.